This T cell receptor beta chain stems from a study of CD8 T cell repertoires and HIV-1 epitope variants. The CDR3 has 16 residues. Germline V gives CDR1 MGHRA, CDR2 YSYEKL. The V gene lost 3 bases and the J gene lost 5 bases, with 20 bases spanning the gap. Sequenced by immunoSEQ multiplex PCR; TCRdb stores in-frame clones only, minus some. The table shows some 87,000 clones, with approximately 70% occurring only once. As concerns this clone: Its antigen is undetermined.

Study-wide results and limits: Six of nine antigen-specific clonotypes appeared cross-reactive to autologous or escape variants.

Sequencing input: uncultured baseline CD8+ T cells from peripheral blood mononuclear cells (PBMCs). This chain links TRBV4-1 with TRBJ2-7, with D possibly matching TRBD2 (6 bases). This sequence was found in a male donor with HIV. As DNA, the CDR3 is TGCGCCAGCAGCCAGAGCGGCGGGGACCCGGTTGACGAGCAGTACTTC. It codes for CASSQSGGDPVDEQYF.